Below, one T cell receptor beta chain is given with its context. Its target is not known. V lost 3 bases and J lost 4, with 17 bases in between. The germline V gene has CDR1 SGHTS and CDR2 YDEGEE. This CDR3 is built from 16 residues. Runs used v3.0 of the immunoSEQ assay and were done at survey level. The data were produced by immunoSEQ multiplex PCR, yet TCRdb's version contains in-frame clones alone and is incomplete. The sample comprises about 39,000 clones, almost 85% of which are singletons, and approximately 6.2% rests with the top ten. The sample belongs to a study of long-term antiretroviral therapy in people with HIV. Study conclusions and caveats: Versus controls, repertoires in people with HIV had narrower CDR3 length ranges. Pre-ART-expanded clones dominated the repertoire at all time points.

This TCR derives from a man aged 18-30 years with HIV. The sample consisted of unsorted PBMCs, taken 0.6 years after starting antiretroviral therapy. The gene calls are TRBV5-8 and TRBJ2-1, with a possible D match to TRBD2 (6 bases). In DNA, the CDR3 is TGTGCCAGCAGCTCACAAAGCGGGCGGTCATACAATGAGCAGTTCTTC. Protein: CASSSQSGRSYNEQFF.